These T cell receptor beta chains were read from a single sample in a study of blood T cells in healthy people across ages. MiXCR was run by TCRdb on the 5' RACE reads, yielding one entry per CDR3 protein. The sample holds about 640,000 distinct CDR3 sequences, roughly 50% seen once. The source material was blood. The receptor set was obtained from a man aged 55 to 70 in good health. Both conserved end residues are part of each CDR3. Fields, in order: D gene, J gene, clone size, V gene, CDR3 protein, CDR3 DNA. A D gene is named only where the DNA matches it firmly. A clone size is listed for some rows: how often the clone was seen (once, few, many), or a class if it is expanded.

d_gene: TRBD2; j_gene: TRBJ2-7; abundance: -; v_gene: TRBV20-1; CDR3aa: CSARGTSGDPYEQYF; CDR3nt: TGCAGTGCTAGGGGGACTAGCGGGGACCCCTACGAGCAGTACTTC
d_gene: TRBD2; j_gene: TRBJ2-7; abundance: -; v_gene: TRBV11-1; CDR3aa: CASTRTSGEGYEQYF; CDR3nt: TGTGCCAGCACCAGGACTAGCGGGGAAGGCTACGAGCAGTACTTC
d_gene: -; j_gene: TRBJ2-3; abundance: once; v_gene: TRBV7-9; CDR3aa: CASSQTTGGVTDTQYF; CDR3nt: TGTGCCAGCAGCCAGACGACAGGCGGGGTAACAGATACGCAGTATTTT
d_gene: TRBD2; j_gene: TRBJ2-3; abundance: once; v_gene: TRBV6-1; CDR3aa: CASSETSGGVYTQYF; CDR3nt: TGTGCCAGCAGTGAGACTAGCGGGGGGGTATATACGCAGTATTTT
d_gene: -; j_gene: TRBJ2-7; abundance: many; v_gene: TRBV20-1; CDR3aa: CSARRANPTQQYF; CDR3nt: TGCAGTGCTAGAAGGGCCAATCCTACGCAGCAGTACTTC
d_gene: TRBD1; j_gene: TRBJ1-4; abundance: -; v_gene: TRBV28; CDR3aa: CASSRQGASTNEKLFF; CDR3nt: TGTGCCAGCAGTCGACAGGGGGCTTCAACTAATGAAAAACTGTTTTTT
d_gene: -; j_gene: TRBJ2-2; abundance: -; v_gene: TRBV18; CDR3aa: CASSPLRVGDTGELFF; CDR3nt: TGTGCCAGCTCACCACTCAGGGTTGGGGACACCGGGGAGCTGTTTTTT
d_gene: -; j_gene: TRBJ2-7; abundance: few; v_gene: TRBV5-1; CDR3aa: CASSPEGVLNYNEQYF; CDR3nt: TGCGCCAGCAGCCCCGAGGGGGTCCTAAACTACAATGAGCAGTACTTC
d_gene: TRBD2; j_gene: TRBJ2-7; abundance: -; v_gene: TRBV20-1; CDR3aa: CSAREPGRGAYEQYF; CDR3nt: TGCAGTGCTAGAGAACCGGGCCGGGGGGCCTACGAGCAGTACTTC
d_gene: -; j_gene: TRBJ2-3; abundance: -; v_gene: TRBV2; CDR3aa: CASSAEGTDTRYF; CDR3nt: TGTGCCAGCAGTGCGGAAGGAACAGATACGCGGTATTTT
d_gene: TRBD1; j_gene: TRBJ1-5; abundance: -; v_gene: TRBV6-2/TRBV6-3; CDR3aa: CASSGRPGGGQPQHF; CDR3nt: TGTGCCAGCAGTGGAAGGCCAGGGGGCGGTCAGCCCCAGCATTTT
d_gene: -; j_gene: TRBJ2-7; abundance: -; v_gene: TRBV7-9; CDR3aa: CASSCKDDYEQYF; CDR3nt: TGTGCCAGCAGCTGCAAGGATGATTACGAGCAGTACTTC
d_gene: -; j_gene: TRBJ2-7; abundance: many; v_gene: TRBV7-6; CDR3aa: CASSLEGHAEQYF; CDR3nt: TGTGCCAGCAGCTTAGAAGGACATGCCGAGCAGTACTTC
d_gene: -; j_gene: TRBJ2-3; abundance: -; v_gene: TRBV7-9; CDR3aa: CASSLFSSDTQYF; CDR3nt: TGTGCCAGCAGCTTATTCAGCTCAGATACGCAGTATTTT
d_gene: -; j_gene: TRBJ2-2; abundance: -; v_gene: TRBV7-2; CDR3aa: CASSMGHTNTGELFF; CDR3nt: TGTGCCAGCAGCATGGGACATACGAACACCGGGGAGCTGTTTTTT
d_gene: -; j_gene: TRBJ1-2; abundance: -; v_gene: TRBV12-3/TRBV12-4; CDR3aa: CASSFGVQSFGYTF; CDR3nt: TGTGCCAGCAGTTTCGGAGTCCAATCGTTTGGCTACACCTTC
d_gene: -; j_gene: TRBJ2-5; abundance: few; v_gene: TRBV29-1; CDR3aa: CSVGERAETQYF; CDR3nt: TGCAGCGTTGGGGAGCGTGCGGAGACCCAGTACTTC
d_gene: -; j_gene: TRBJ2-5; abundance: -; v_gene: TRBV29-1; CDR3aa: CSVKRGQQETQYF; CDR3nt: TGCAGCGTTAAGCGCGGACAGCAAGAGACCCAGTACTTC
d_gene: -; j_gene: TRBJ2-3; abundance: many; v_gene: TRBV27; CDR3aa: CASSGGGLSTDTQYF; CDR3nt: TGTGCCAGCAGTGGCGGGGGCCTTAGCACAGATACGCAGTATTTT
d_gene: -; j_gene: TRBJ2-5; abundance: -; v_gene: TRBV20-1; CDR3aa: CSVWGSGETQYF; CDR3nt: TGCAGTGTCTGGGGTTCTGGAGAGACCCAGTACTTC
d_gene: -; j_gene: TRBJ2-1; abundance: -; v_gene: TRBV4-2; CDR3aa: CASSPDNTDEQFF; CDR3nt: TGTGCCAGCAGCCCAGACAACACGGATGAGCAGTTCTTC
d_gene: -; j_gene: TRBJ1-2; abundance: -; v_gene: TRBV14; CDR3aa: CASSRATGVNYGYTF; CDR3nt: TGTGCCAGCAGCCGCGCGACCGGCGTTAACTATGGCTACACCTTC
d_gene: TRBD1; j_gene: TRBJ1-6; abundance: -; v_gene: TRBV12-3/TRBV12-4; CDR3aa: CASSSARQGGNSPLHF; CDR3nt: TGTGCCAGCAGCTCAGCCAGACAGGGAGGGAATTCACCCCTCCACTTT
d_gene: -; j_gene: TRBJ1-2; abundance: -; v_gene: TRBV6-5; CDR3aa: CASSYARGTSYGYTF; CDR3nt: TGTGCCAGCAGTTACGCAAGGGGGACCTCCTATGGCTACACCTTC
d_gene: -; j_gene: TRBJ1-5; abundance: -; v_gene: TRBV20-1; CDR3aa: CSAGNGVDQPQHF; CDR3nt: TGCAGTGCGGGCAACGGGGTTGATCAGCCCCAGCATTTT
d_gene: TRBD1; j_gene: TRBJ2-1; abundance: few; v_gene: TRBV29-1; CDR3aa: CSVVSPQQGVASEQFF; CDR3nt: TGCAGCGTTGTGTCCCCCCAACAGGGGGTGGCTAGTGAGCAGTTCTTC
d_gene: TRBD1; j_gene: TRBJ2-5; abundance: few; v_gene: TRBV7-9; CDR3aa: CASSLGTGGWKETQYF; CDR3nt: TGTGCCAGCAGCTTAGGTACAGGGGGCTGGAAAGAGACCCAGTACTTC
d_gene: -; j_gene: TRBJ1-4; abundance: -; v_gene: TRBV5-1; CDR3aa: CASRVGQTTNEKLFF; CDR3nt: TGCGCCAGCAGAGTGGGGCAGACCACGAACGAAAAACTGTTTTTT
d_gene: -; j_gene: TRBJ1-1; abundance: -; v_gene: TRBV5-1; CDR3aa: CASSWRSPNTEAFF; CDR3nt: TGCGCCAGCAGCTGGCGATCCCCGAACACTGAAGCTTTCTTT
d_gene: TRBD2; j_gene: TRBJ2-7; abundance: -; v_gene: TRBV12-3/TRBV12-4; CDR3aa: CASSLRTSGADEQYF; CDR3nt: TGTGCCAGCAGTCTTAGGACTAGCGGGGCCGACGAGCAGTACTTC
d_gene: TRBD2; j_gene: TRBJ2-3; abundance: -; v_gene: TRBV2; CDR3aa: CARSLPGRGGLSYTDTQYF; CDR3nt: TGTGCCCGCAGCCTACCGGGGCGGGGGGGCCTAAGTTACACAGATACGCAGTATTTT
d_gene: -; j_gene: TRBJ2-7; abundance: -; v_gene: TRBV11-2; CDR3aa: CASSLGLFQGDSYEQYF; CDR3nt: TGTGCCAGCAGCTTAGGTTTATTCCAGGGAGACTCCTACGAGCAGTACTTC
d_gene: TRBD2; j_gene: TRBJ2-3; abundance: -; v_gene: TRBV7-9; CDR3aa: CASSSRGLAEDTQYF; CDR3nt: TGTGCCAGCAGCTCAAGGGGACTAGCGGAAGATACGCAGTATTTT
d_gene: -; j_gene: TRBJ2-5; abundance: few; v_gene: TRBV6-6; CDR3aa: CATATSSETQYF; CDR3nt: TGTGCCACCGCCACTAGCTCGGAGACCCAGTACTTC
d_gene: -; j_gene: TRBJ2-7; abundance: -; v_gene: TRBV5-1; CDR3aa: CASSLALGAVSYEQYF; CDR3nt: TGCGCCAGCAGCTTGGCCCTGGGGGCAGTCTCCTACGAGCAGTACTTC
d_gene: -; j_gene: TRBJ2-1; abundance: -; v_gene: TRBV3-1; CDR3aa: CASSQVSQKFF; CDR3nt: TGTGCCAGCAGCCAAGTCTCCCAGAAGTTCTTC
d_gene: TRBD2; j_gene: TRBJ2-3; abundance: -; v_gene: TRBV7-2; CDR3aa: CASSLATSGDTQYF; CDR3nt: TGTGCCAGCAGCTTAGCGACTAGCGGGGATACGCAGTATTTT
d_gene: -; j_gene: TRBJ1-1; abundance: -; v_gene: TRBV7-9; CDR3aa: CASSDSPLRNTEAFF; CDR3nt: TGTGCCAGCAGCGACAGTCCACTACGTAACACTGAAGCTTTCTTT
d_gene: -; j_gene: TRBJ2-1; abundance: -; v_gene: TRBV4-1; CDR3aa: CASSHPGTLYNEQFF; CDR3nt: TGCGCCAGCAGTCACCCCGGGACACTTTACAATGAGCAGTTCTTC
d_gene: TRBD1; j_gene: TRBJ2-2; abundance: -; v_gene: TRBV5-1; CDR3aa: CASSSGQGTGELFF; CDR3nt: TGCGCCAGCAGCTCAGGACAGGGAACCGGGGAGCTGTTTTTT
d_gene: TRBD2; j_gene: TRBJ2-3; abundance: -; v_gene: TRBV11-2; CDR3aa: CASSLQQASGVQYF; CDR3nt: TGTGCCAGCAGCTTACAGCAGGCTAGCGGGGTTCAGTATTTT
d_gene: -; j_gene: TRBJ2-3; abundance: -; v_gene: TRBV20-1; CDR3aa: CSARDLGRGGSDTQYF; CDR3nt: TGCAGTGCTAGAGATCTGGGTAGGGGAGGTTCAGATACGCAGTATTTT
d_gene: -; j_gene: TRBJ2-3; abundance: -; v_gene: TRBV5-5; CDR3aa: CASSHGPATDTQYF; CDR3nt: TGTGCCAGCAGTCACGGCCCGGCTACAGATACGCAGTATTTT
d_gene: -; j_gene: TRBJ2-1; abundance: -; v_gene: TRBV7-9; CDR3aa: CASSSRAAETQFF; CDR3nt: TGTGCCAGCAGCTCCAGGGCGGCAGAGACCCAGTTCTTC
d_gene: -; j_gene: TRBJ1-5; abundance: -; v_gene: TRBV29-1; CDR3aa: CSVGRGSNQPQHF; CDR3nt: TGCAGCGTTGGCAGGGGTAGCAATCAGCCCCAGCATTTT
d_gene: -; j_gene: TRBJ2-1; abundance: many; v_gene: TRBV6-4; CDR3aa: CASSLGRGEQFF; CDR3nt: TGTGCCAGCAGTCTGGGACGTGGTGAGCAGTTCTTC
d_gene: -; j_gene: TRBJ1-4; abundance: -; v_gene: TRBV4-1; CDR3aa: CASSQEDGATNEKLFF; CDR3nt: TGCGCCAGCAGCCAAGAGGACGGGGCAACTAATGAAAAACTGTTTTTT